Presented here are 19 T cell receptor beta chains from one specimen sequenced in a study of T-cell memory formation after mild COVID-19. TCRdb passed the 5' RACE reads through MiXCR, listing each CDR3 protein once. The sample records a few hundred thousand distinct CDR3 sequences, roughly 15% being singletons. The specimen was PBMCs or a T cell subset sorted from them (not recorded which). The receptors shown here come from a man in his late teens or twenties who had mild COVID-19 (a few samples of this study predate the infection). Cell type and time point are not known.

This clonotype was recorded a few times. The chain couples TRBV5-1 to TRBJ2-5, with TRBD1 matching 7 bases. The CDR3 extends over 15 amino acids. Germline V gene sequence: CDR1 SGHRS, CDR2 YFSETQ. V lost 4 bases to trimming and J lost 3 bases; unmatched junction nucleotides: 9. CDR3 protein: CASSLGQAIKETQYF. CDR3 sequence (DNA): TGCGCCAGCAGCCTTGGACAGGCGATAAAAGAGACCCAGTACTTC.

DNA of the CDR3: TGTGCCAGCAGCCGCAACCTGGGACAGGGTAATGAAAAACTGTTTTTT. Its translation: CASSRNLGQGNEKLFF. The genes are TRBV11-2 and TRBJ1-4; 9 nucleotides align to TRBD1. The CDR3 is made up of 16 amino acids. The J segment lost 4 bases and the V segment lost 5 bases, leaving 8 bases of the junction unmatched. Germline loops: CDR1 SGHAT, CDR2 FQNNGV.

This clonotype was detected only a few times. This chain uses TRBV4-3 with TRBJ2-3; TRBD2 matches 8 bases. The CDR3 is 17 residues long. CDR1 is LGHNA and CDR2 is YSLEER in the germline V gene. After removal of 0 bases from V and 2 bases from J, the junction contained 7 bases not matched to a gene. The CDR3 DNA sequence: TGCGCCAGCAGCCAAGATTACGGGGGGGGAACCACAGATACGCAGTATTTT. It translates to CASSQDYGGGTTDTQYF.

This clonotype has only a few counts. The CDR3 reads CASSQDWRGETQYF. In nucleotides, the CDR3 is TGCGCCAGCAGCCAAGACTGGAGGGGAGAGACCCAGTACTTC. The chain has TRBV4-3 and TRBJ2-5; tentative D call: TRBD2 (6 bases). Germline lookup yields CDR1 LGHNA and CDR2 YSLEER. The CDR3 is 14 amino acids. V lost 0 bases to trimming and J lost 4 bases, with 9 bases between them.

This clonotype was recorded many times. The rearrangement joins TRBV5-4 to TRBJ2-5; 8 nucleotides match TRBD1. J lost 9 bases, V lost 0 bases, and 7 bases had no gene match. The CDR3 is made up of 14 amino acids. Germline V CDR1 and CDR2: SGHNT, YYREEE (reference sequence). The CDR3 loop reads CASSLAGQVGAQYF. The CDR3 bases are TGTGCCAGCAGCTTGGCGGGACAGGTTGGGGCCCAGTACTTC.

The genes are TRBV20-1 and TRBJ1-4, with 7 positions matching TRBD1. Germline-derived CDR1 and CDR2 are DFQATT and SNEGSKA (reference sequence). Trimming cost V 3 bases and J 5 bases; bases outside gene matches: 15. This CDR3 has 17 amino acids. The CDR3 nucleotides read TGCAGTGCTAGGGGTGGTGTGCGGGACAGATGGAATGAAAAACTGTTTTTT. This codes for CSARGGVRDRWNEKLFF.

The J gene is TRBJ2-2, the V gene TRBV6-5, with D unresolved. The germline V and J ends were trimmed by 10 bases and 6 bases, with 15 bases remaining between them. The CDR3 spans 13 residues. Germline V gene lookup returns CDR1 MNHEY and CDR2 SVGAGI. The CDR3, as DNA: TGTGCCACCAAAGGCCTAGTTCCCGGGGAGCTGTTTTTT. It codes for CATKGLVPGELFF.

The table lists this clonotype with many counts. This chain uses TRBV7-2 with TRBJ1-1; D call uncertain. Germline-derived CDR1 and CDR2 are SGHTA and FQGNSA. V lost 2 bases, J lost 1 base, and 5 bases lay in between. The CDR3 has 13 residues. The CDR3 DNA reads as TGTGCCAGCAGCTTAATGGGGAACACTGAAGCTTTCTTT. Its translation is CASSLMGNTEAFF.

This clonotype was counted only a few times. V gene TRBV6-5 combines with J gene TRBJ2-3, with TRBD2 identical over 8 bases. The length of the CDR3 is 16 residues. CDR1 MNHEY and CDR2 SVGAGI come from the germline V gene. J gave up 0 bases and V 6 bases, and 8 bases lay outside the gene matches. The CDR3 bases are TGTGCCAGCAGCGGACTAGCCTACTCTAGCACAGATACGCAGTATTTT. Amino acid sequence: CASSGLAYSSTDTQYF.

The chain uses TRBV7-9 and TRBJ2-3; 11 bases match TRBD2. The CDR3 is 15 amino acids. Germline V CDR1 and CDR2: SEHNR, FQNEAQ (reference sequence). V shed 5 bases and J 1 base; nucleotides not matched to a gene: 2. CDR3 sequence reads: CASSTTSGGTDTQYF. In nucleotides, the CDR3 is TGTGCCAGCAGCACGACTAGCGGGGGCACAGATACGCAGTATTTT.

The table lists this clonotype with many counts. This chain joins TRBV19 and TRBJ2-1, with D hard to call. The CDR3 totals 14 residues. The V and J ends lost 9 bases and 0 bases respectively, with 12 bases between them. The germline gives CDR1 LNHDA, CDR2 SQIVND (reference sequence). The DNA for the CDR3 is TGTGCCAGCCACGGGCAGAGCTCCTACAATGAGCAGTTCTTC. Translating it yields CASHGQSSYNEQFF.

This clonotype turned up a few times. The rearrangement links TRBV27 to TRBJ2-2; 7 bases agree with TRBD1. Germline CDR1 and CDR2: MNHEY and SMNVEV (reference sequence). This CDR3 contains 15 residues. V lost 6 bases, J lost 4 bases, and 8 bases stayed unmatched. CDR3 bases: TGTGCCAGCAGCAGGGACAGTCGACCCACCGGGGAGCTGTTTTTT. Protein: CASSRDSRPTGELFF.

The CDR3 nucleotides read TGTGCCAGCAGCTTAAGATCTCGCGGAGAGACCCAGTACTTC. This codes for CASSLRSRGETQYF. The chain is built from TRBV7-9 and TRBJ2-5; no definite D call. Germline CDR1 is SEHNR and CDR2 is FQNEAQ (reference sequence). Between the trimmed V and J ends, which lost 2 bases and 4 bases, there was a span of 11 bases. The CDR3 has 14 amino acids.

V is TRBV20-1 and J is TRBJ2-1; 11 positions match TRBD2. Trimming took 7 bases from V and 3 from J; bases not matched to a gene: 5. Germline V CDR1 and CDR2: DFQATT, SNEGSKA (reference sequence). The CDR3 runs 14 residues. The CDR3 spells CSGSLAGDYNEQFF. The CDR3 DNA reads as TGCAGTGGTTCACTAGCGGGGGACTACAATGAGCAGTTCTTC.

V and J are TRBV6-2 or TRBV6-3 and TRBJ2-7; 9 bases are a match to TRBD1. The V segment lost 6 bases and the J segment 5 bases; nucleotides outside the gene matches: 11. The CDR3 is 15 amino acids. Germline values: CDR1 MNHEY, CDR2 SVGEGT. CDR3 region: CASRDIPGQGDEQYF. For the CDR3, the DNA is TGTGCCAGCAGGGATATCCCGGGACAGGGAGACGAGCAGTACTTC.

The V and J genes are TRBV7-2 and TRBJ1-5; 10 bases map to TRBD1. CDR3 length: 14 residues. Germline V gene data show CDR1 as SGHTA and CDR2 as FQGNSA. V shed 5 bases, J shed 8 bases, and the junction held 6 bases outside the gene matches. The CDR3 spells CASSPSTGGKPQHF. CDR3 sequence (DNA): TGTGCCAGCAGCCCTTCGACAGGGGGCAAGCCCCAGCATTTT.

This chain connects TRBV6-2 or TRBV6-3 to TRBJ1-1; weak D call: TRBD1 (5 bases). Trimming removed 7 bases from V and 8 bases from J, with 17 bases in between. CDR3 length: 13 amino acids. Germline V gene lookup returns CDR1 MNHEY and CDR2 SVGEGT. CDR3 loop: CASNDEGYREAFF. The CDR3 coding sequence is TGTGCCAGCAACGACGAGGGGTACAGGGAAGCTTTCTTT.

This clonotype has a handful of counts. The chain employs TRBV27 and TRBJ1-5, with TRBD1 matching 7 bases. Germline CDR1 MNHEY, CDR2 SMNVEV (reference sequence). Unmatched junction bases numbered 3, after V lost 2 bases and J lost 2 bases. CDR3 size: 15 residues. This chain's CDR3 is CASSLDRVGNQPQHF. As DNA, the CDR3 is TGTGCCAGCAGTTTAGACAGGGTTGGCAATCAGCCCCAGCATTTT.

This sequence joins TRBV4-3 and TRBJ1-1, with 11 bases that match TRBD1. This CDR3 comprises 15 residues. Germline-derived CDR1 and CDR2 are LGHNA and YSLEER. With V trimmed by 3 bases and J by 6 bases, 6 bases remained unmatched. The CDR3 region has the DNA TGCGCCAGCAGCCAGGCGGACAGGGGGCATTCTGAAGCTTTCTTT. Translated, it gives CASSQADRGHSEAFF.